The 7 T cell receptor beta chains below all came from one sample that was sequenced in a study of cytomegalovirus exposure and HLA in healthy donors. Primers for the PCR totalled 60 Vbeta and 13 Jbeta. The protocol was immunoSEQ multiplex PCR, while the TCRdb copy is restricted to in-frame clones and leaves out a portion. The sample lists 150,000 to 200,000 clones; around 77% were seen once. The sample consisted of PBMCs. Every receptor here comes from a man in his sixties in good health and CMV-seronegative.

This chain joins TRBV19 and TRBJ2-2; 8 bases fit TRBD1. The CDR3 has 15 residues. The germline V gene encodes CDR1 LNHDA and CDR2 SQIVND (reference sequence). Germline trimming cut 3 bases from V and 2 bases from J; bases unmatched to any gene: 2. In DNA, the CDR3 is TGTGCCAGTAGTATGGGACAGGTCAACACCGGGGAGCTGTTTTTT. Protein sequence: CASSMGQVNTGELFF.

The J gene is TRBJ2-1, the V gene TRBV9, with unresolved D. Trimming left V 0 bases short and J 3 bases short, with 10 bases between. CDR3 length equals 15 residues. Germline V gene lookup returns CDR1 SGDLS and CDR2 YYNGEE. CDR3 DNA: TGTGCCAGCAGCGTAGAGAAGCGAAGCTACAATGAGCAGTTCTTC. As protein: CASSVEKRSYNEQFF.

Of note for this clone: Additional DNA sequences in this sample encode the identical CDR3. The gene calls are TRBV29-1 and TRBJ1-2, with 8 nucleotides matching TRBD1. This CDR3 spans 14 amino acids. V shed 6 bases, J shed 7 bases, and the junction held 13 bases outside the gene matches. Germline assignment: CDR1 SQVTM and CDR2 ANQGSEA. The CDR3 DNA sequence: TGCAGCGTCGACAGGGGCCCCAGGTTTGGTGGCTACACCTTC. It is translated as CSVDRGPRFGGYTF. Looking up the rest from reference TRBV29-1 and TRBJ1-2 gives the full variable domain: SAVISQKPSRDICQRGTSLTIQCQVDSQVTMMFWYRQQPGQSLTLIATANQGSEATYESGFVIDKFPISRPNLTFSTLTVSNMSPEDSSIYLCSVDRGPRFGGYTFGSGTRLTVV.

This chain uses TRBV9 with TRBJ2-1; perhaps TRBD2 as D (8 bases). V lost 5 bases, J lost 0 bases, and 18 bases lay in between. The CDR3 loop spans 17 amino acids. Germline values: CDR1 SGDLS, CDR2 YYNGEE. The CDR3 nucleotides are TGTGCCAGCAGTGGGAGGGGGCGGGGGGCCTCCTACAATGAGCAGTTCTTC. Translation: CASSGRGRGASYNEQFF. The full variable domain, its missing parts supplied by reference TRBV9 and TRBJ2-1, is DSGVTQTPKHLITATGQRVTLRCSPRSGDLSVYWYQQSLDQGLQFLIQYYNGEERAKGNILERFSAQQFPDLHSELNLSSLELGDSALYFCASSGRGRGASYNEQFFGPGTRLTVL.

This clone has just one count. The chain employs TRBV7-2 and TRBJ2-5, with D unresolved. V shed 3 bases and J shed 5 bases, with 7 bases lying between them. The CDR3 runs to 12 residues. The germline V gene encodes CDR1 SGHTA and CDR2 FQGNSA. CDR3 DNA: TGTGCCAGCAGCTTGTTGGAGGAGACCCAGTACTTC. Translating it yields CASSLLEETQYF.

The chain has TRBV11-2 and TRBJ2-7; D might be TRBD2 (6 bases). Germline V gives CDR1 SGHAT, CDR2 FQNNGV. The CDR3 sequence is 15 residues long. V was shortened by 0 bases and J by 4 bases, with 13 bases between the two germline ends. The CDR3 protein is CASSLDSGVAYEQYF. As DNA, the CDR3 is TGTGCCAGCAGCTTAGATTCGGGAGTTGCTTACGAGCAGTACTTC.

The chain links TRBV29-1 to TRBJ2-2; 7 bases agree with TRBD1. In germline, CDR1 is SQVTM, CDR2 ANQGSEA. The length of the CDR3 is 14 residues. V lost 7 bases and J lost 6; bases outside the gene matches: 11. The CDR3 DNA reads TGCAGCGGTATGACAGGGTCAGTTTCCGGGGAGCTGTTTTTT. Amino acid sequence: CSGMTGSVSGELFF.